This T cell receptor beta chain appears in the sequencing data of a study of T cells after yellow fever vaccination. Overall study context: The authors prepared low-cell-number fractions using SMART-Seq v4 Ultra Low Input.

Germline V gene data show CDR1 as MNHEY and CDR2 as SVGAGI. The trim removed 2 bases at V and 5 bases at J, leaving 10 bases unmatched. The CDR3 runs to 16 residues. TCR cDNA was made by 5'RACE template switching, adding a universal primer site and UMIs. TCRdb re-analysed the 5' RACE reads in MiXCR, keeping a single row per CDR3 protein. The sample records hundreds of thousands of distinct CDR3 sequences, roughly 13% being singletons. The chain is built from TRBV6-5 and TRBJ2-3; 7 nucleotides align to TRBD2. This receptor was taken from a young man who received the YFV17D yellow fever vaccine. The sequences come from PBMCs, collected on the day of the yellow fever booster vaccination. This CDR3 is CASSYGRAGEGDTQYF. CDR3 in DNA: TGTGCCAGCAGTTACGGCCGGGCGGGAGAAGGAGATACGCAGTATTTT.